The 17 T cell receptor beta chains below were found in one sample sequenced in a study of blood T cells in healthy people across ages. Combining a sample-barcoded 5' primer with a J-beta primer mix, a second PCR ran for about 6 to 12 cycles. A single record per CDR3 protein comes from TCRdb applying MiXCR to the 5' RACE reads. This sample has about 1,800,000 distinct CDR3 sequences; 25% to 30% occur once, and the top ten carry roughly 8%. Input material: blood. Every receptor here comes from a woman in her twenties or thirties in good health.

This clonotype has a handful of counts. The J gene is TRBJ2-5, the V gene TRBV10-3; D might be TRBD1 (6 bases). V was clipped by 8 bases and J by 3 bases, with 13 bases between them. The CDR3 is 13 residues long. In germline, CDR1 is ENHRY, CDR2 SYGVKD. Here the CDR3 DNA reads TGTGCCATCGGGGACGAGGGGGAAGAGACCCAGTACTTC. Encoded protein: CAIGDEGEETQYF.

As to this clonotype: Germline is not matched at one junction end, which may reflect a read error. This chain joins TRBV7-2 and TRBJ1-2; no reliable D call. This CDR3 region has 13 residues. The germline V gene encodes CDR1 SGHTA and CDR2 FQGNSA. The CDR3 loop reads CASGLPRDYGYTF. The CDR3 DNA follows: TGTGCCAGCGGCTTACCGAGGGACTATGGCTACACCTTC.

With respect to this clonotype: This clone may be a read error of a much larger clone one base away. V is TRBV2 and J is TRBJ2-4; D is undetermined. This CDR3 is built from 15 residues. Trimming pared 4 bases from V and 0 bases from J, leaving 10 bases between. CDR1 SNHLY and CDR2 FYNNEI come from the germline V gene. The CDR3 DNA reads TGTGCCAGCAGTGGGTTAGGGCTAGCCAAAAACATTCAGTACTTC. It yields the protein CASSGLGLAKNIQYF. The full variable domain, rest sourced from reference TRBV2 and TRBJ2-4, is EPEVTQTPSHQVTQMGQEVILRCVPISNHLYFYWYRQILGQKVEFLVSFYNNEISEKSEIFDDQFSVERPDGSNFTLKIRSTKLEDSAMYFCASSGLGLAKNIQYFGAGTRLSVL.

This clonotype came up many times. The rearrangement links TRBV24-1 to TRBJ2-1, with 9 positions matching TRBD2. The V gene end was trimmed by 4 bases and the J gene end by 10 bases; junction bases not matched to a gene: 7. Germline V lookup: CDR1 KGHDR, CDR2 SFDVKD. The CDR3 extends over 14 amino acids. CDR3 DNA: TGTGCCACCAGTGAGGCTAGCGGGGTTGGCGAGCAGTTCTTC. Protein product: CATSEASGVGEQFF.

This clonotype was observed a few times. The chain uses TRBV10-3 and TRBJ1-1, with D uncertain. Trimming removed 0 bases at V and 5 bases at J, with 10 bases between. The CDR3 sequence is 14 residues long. CDR1 ENHRY and CDR2 SYGVKD come from the germline V gene. The CDR3 region has the DNA TGTGCCATCAGTGAGTCGAAACAGCTTACTGAAGCTTTCTTT. As protein: CAISESKQLTEAFF.

The chain recombines TRBV6-1 with TRBJ1-2, with D maybe TRBD1 (6 bases). Germline assignment: CDR1 MNHNS and CDR2 SASEGT. CDR3 size: 18 residues. V shed 5 bases and J shed 1 base, with 23 bases lying between them. This CDR3 reads CASSRGVRPGKGNYGYTF. The CDR3, as DNA: TGTGCCAGCAGTAGGGGGGTTAGACCGGGGAAGGGTAACTATGGCTACACCTTC.

This clonotype was seen a few times. V is TRBV2 and J is TRBJ2-6, with 10 bases that match TRBD1. In germline, CDR1 is SNHLY, CDR2 FYNNEI. The ends lost 6 bases at V and 1 base at J; junction bases unmatched: 3. The CDR3 loop spans 16 amino acids. The CDR3, as DNA: TGTGCCAGCAGGGACAGGGGGTCTTCTGGGGCCAACGTCCTGACTTTC. Encoded protein: CASRDRGSSGANVLTF.

The V gene is TRBV29-1, the J gene TRBJ2-1; D is ambiguous. The CDR3 is 12 amino acids. V was pared by 5 bases and J by 7 bases, with 12 bases between. Germline V gives CDR1 SQVTM, CDR2 ANQGSEA. The CDR3 reads CSVLDITNEQFF. The CDR3 region has the DNA TGCAGCGTTTTAGATATTACTAATGAGCAGTTCTTC.

In its sample, this clonotype was seen a few times. The chain combines TRBV27 with TRBJ2-7, with TRBD2 matching over 7 bases. The CDR3 length is 14 residues. Trimming cost V 7 bases and J 5 bases; bases outside gene matches: 11. The germline CDR1 and CDR2 sequences are MNHEY and SMNVEV (reference sequence). Written as DNA, the CDR3 is TGTGCCAGCATCGCGAGTGGGAGGGTCAACGAGCAGTACTTC. This codes for CASIASGRVNEQYF.

This clonotype was found many times. This sequence joins TRBV20-1 and TRBJ2-1; 7 positions agree with TRBD1. Germline V lookup: CDR1 DFQATT, CDR2 SNEGSKA (reference sequence). The CDR3 has 14 amino acids. Trimming cost V 1 base and J 3 bases; bases outside gene matches: 3. CDR3 coding DNA: TGCAGTGCTAGAGGGGGACAGAGCTACAATGAGCAGTTCTTC. This sequence encodes CSARGGQSYNEQFF.

As to this clonotype: One base away lies a much larger clone, so this may be a sequencing read error. V is TRBV5-1 and J is TRBJ2-7; 10 nucleotides match TRBD1. Germline-derived CDR1 and CDR2 are SGHRS and YFSETQ. The CDR3 has 14 amino acids. This CDR3 is CTSSWTGGDYEQYF. CDR3 bases: TGCACCAGCAGCTGGACAGGGGGTGATTATGAGCAGTACTTC.

This rearrangement joins TRBV29-1 to TRBJ2-5, with TRBD1 identical over 9 bases. Germline-derived CDR1 and CDR2 are SQVTM and ANQGSEA. This CDR3 is built from 12 residues. With V trimmed by 5 bases and J by 5 bases, 3 bases remained unmatched. The CDR3 DNA sequence: TGCAGCGTTTGGACAGGGGTGGAGACCCAGTACTTC. Translation gives CSVWTGVETQYF.

The chain has TRBV7-9 and TRBJ2-5; D unresolved. V dropped 1 base and J dropped 3 bases, with 9 bases sitting between them. This CDR3 is 14 amino acids long. CDR1 is SEHNR, CDR2 FQNEAQ, per germline (reference sequence). Here the CDR3 DNA reads TGTGCCAGCAGCTTAGTCCCCACCGAAGAGACCCAGTACTTC. This codes for CASSLVPTEETQYF.

The table lists this clonotype with a count of one. This chain uses TRBV20-1 with TRBJ1-1; no clear D gene. Germline V gives CDR1 DFQATT, CDR2 SNEGSKA (reference sequence). This CDR3 region has 14 residues. Trimming shortened V by 2 bases and J by 1 base, and 11 bases separated the two germline ends. CDR3 region: CSARRGQTNTEAFF. The CDR3 nucleotides read TGCAGTGCTAGAAGAGGGCAGACGAACACTGAAGCTTTCTTT.

This clonotype was seen repeatedly, ten times or more. The chain employs TRBV29-1 and TRBJ2-3, with D perhaps given as TRBD1 or TRBD2 (5 bases each). This CDR3 region has 13 residues. The ends were cut back, 2 bases at V and 6 bases at J, with 12 bases in the middle. From germline, CDR1 is SQVTM and CDR2 ANQGSEA. This chain's CDR3 is CSVERDRKDTQYF. The CDR3, as DNA: TGCAGCGTTGAACGGGACCGCAAGGATACGCAGTATTTT.

This clonotype was seen more than once but under ten times. The genes are TRBV30 and TRBJ1-5; 9 bases line up with TRBD1. CDR1 and CDR2 from the germline V gene are GTSNPN and SVGIG (reference sequence). The CDR3 extends over 13 amino acids. Trimming at V came to 2 bases and at J to 6 bases, leaving 2 bases not matched to a gene. This CDR3 reads CAWSLQGAQPQHF. In DNA, the CDR3 is TGTGCCTGGAGTCTACAGGGGGCTCAGCCCCAGCATTTT.

This clonotype was found many times. The V gene is TRBV7-2, the J gene TRBJ2-3; the D is unclear. Germline loops: CDR1 SGHTA, CDR2 FQGNSA. This CDR3 contains 14 residues. The V end was cut by 1 base, the J end by 5 bases, with 10 bases between. In DNA form, the CDR3 reads TGTGCCAGCAGCTTAGGCGGCCTGTTAGATACGCAGTATTTT. Residues: CASSLGGLLDTQYF.